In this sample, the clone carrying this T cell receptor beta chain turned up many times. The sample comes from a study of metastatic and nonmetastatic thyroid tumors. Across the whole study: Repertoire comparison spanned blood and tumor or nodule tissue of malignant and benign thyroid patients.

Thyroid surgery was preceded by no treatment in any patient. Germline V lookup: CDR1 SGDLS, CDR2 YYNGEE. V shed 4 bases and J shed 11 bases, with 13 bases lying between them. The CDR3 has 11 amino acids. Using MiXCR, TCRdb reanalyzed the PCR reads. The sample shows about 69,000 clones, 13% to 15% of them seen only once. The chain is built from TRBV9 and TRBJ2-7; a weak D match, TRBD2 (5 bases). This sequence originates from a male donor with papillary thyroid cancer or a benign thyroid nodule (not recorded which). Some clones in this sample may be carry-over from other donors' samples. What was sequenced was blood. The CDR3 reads CASSPTKEEYV. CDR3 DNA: TGTGCCAGCAGCCCCACTAAGGAGGAGTACGTC.